This TCR beta chain was sequenced in a study of metastatic and nonmetastatic thyroid tumors. Study overall: Malignant thyroid and benign thyroid patients provided blood and tumor or nodule tissue whose repertoires were compared.

Study-wide findings and caveats: It was reported that TCR beta diversity was significantly higher in malignant thyroid tumors than benign nodules, in blood and tumor.

V dropped 6 bases and J dropped 0 bases, with 18 bases sitting between them. The germline gives CDR1 KGHSH, CDR2 LQKENI. The CDR3 length is 17 residues. Details on this clone: Its antigen is as yet unknown.

Original processing notes: Built for papillary thyroid cancer, a distant-metastasis classifier drew on CDR3 differences across clinicopathological groups. TCRdb reanalyzed the PCR reads with MiXCR. For this entry, the V and J calls and clone size follow TCRdb and not the study's own pipeline. This sample carries about 7,000 clones, more than 15% of them seen once, and the ten largest clones take more than 20%. The entire patient cohort was treatment-naive prior to thyroid surgery. The J gene is TRBJ1-5, the V gene TRBV18, with D perhaps matching TRBD1 (6 bases). Specimen: adjacent normal tissue. The sequence derives from a male donor with papillary thyroid cancer or a benign thyroid nodule (not recorded which). Some clones in this sample may be carry-over from other donors' samples. CDR3 nucleotides: TGTGCCAGCTCTTCGCGGGGGGGGGCTAATAGCAATCAGCCCCAGCATTTT. Translating it yields CASSSRGGANSNQPQHF.